One sample yielded the 2 T cell receptor beta chains listed below, sequenced in a study of T cell repertoires in cytomegalovirus infection. TCRdb passed the reads through MiXCR, listing each CDR3 protein once. The sample yields around 740,000 distinct CDR3 sequences, roughly a third seen once. Sequences were obtained from PBMCs. These TCRs come from a human donor in good health (CMV status not recorded). Some clones in this sample may be carry-over from other donors' samples.

The chain joins TRBV5-1 to TRBJ2-3; D could derive from TRBD1 or TRBD2 (5 bases each). CDR1 and CDR2 from the germline V gene are SGHRS and YFSETQ. Trimming took 1 base from V and 3 from J, leaving 12 bases between them. The CDR3 totals 15 residues. The CDR3 here is CASSLRGVETDTQYF. Written as DNA, the CDR3 is TGCGCCAGCAGCTTGAGGGGAGTTGAGACAGATACGCAGTATTTT.

This chain links TRBV10-3 with TRBJ2-3; possible D gene TRBD2, 5 bases. Deletions cut 10 bases from V and 3 bases from J, with 14 bases between. The CDR3 sequence is 13 residues long. Germline V gene data show CDR1 as ENHRY and CDR2 as SYGVKD. Written as DNA, the CDR3 is TGTGCCACCATAAGGTCGGGGACAGATACGCAGTATTTT. This encodes CATIRSGTDTQYF.